The 14 T cell receptor beta chains below were found in one sample sequenced in a study of graft-versus-host responses after intestinal transplantation. Libraries were prepared by immunoSEQ multiplex PCR; TCRdb keeps only in-frame clonotypes and omits some of them. The sample has 30,000 to 40,000 clones, approximately 93% seen once. These receptors have no known antigen. Specimen: unstimulated CD4+ T cells sorted from spleen or lymph node cells, collected before transplant. All receptors come from a human donor who was the organ donor for an intestinal transplant.

The sample holds a few counts of this clone. The gene calls are TRBV18 and TRBJ1-2; a weak D match, TRBD1 (5 bases). Trimming pared 6 bases from V and 6 bases from J, leaving 17 bases between. CDR3 length equals 14 residues. The germline V gene has CDR1 KGHSH and CDR2 LQKENI. As DNA, the CDR3 is TGTGCCAGCTCGCGAACAGAGGGGCCCGATGGCTACACCTTC. Its translation is CASSRTEGPDGYTF.

The chain carries TRBV10-3 and TRBJ2-5; D is ambiguous. Germline-derived CDR1 and CDR2 are ENHRY and SYGVKD. There are 13 residues in the CDR3. The ends were cut back, 3 bases at V and 3 bases at J, with 8 bases in the middle. This CDR3 is CAISDWGEETQYF. The CDR3 DNA sequence: TGTGCCATCAGTGACTGGGGTGAAGAGACCCAGTACTTC.

The chain recombines TRBV5-1 with TRBJ2-6; D gene unclear. The V gene's germline CDR1 is SGHRS and CDR2 YFSETQ. The CDR3 totals 16 residues. The V gene lost 4 bases and the J gene lost 0 bases, with 11 bases spanning the gap. In DNA form, the CDR3 reads TGCGCCAGCAGCATAGGACGGTTCTCTGGGGCCAACGTCCTGACTTTC. Translated: CASSIGRFSGANVLTF.

The CDR3 reads CASSLQGTLNTEAFF. In nucleotides, the CDR3 is TGCGCCAGCAGCTTGCAAGGGACATTGAACACTGAAGCTTTCTTT. The chain links TRBV5-1 to TRBJ1-1; tentatively, D is TRBD1 (6 bases). CDR3 length: 15 amino acids. Germline V gene lookup returns CDR1 SGHRS and CDR2 YFSETQ. Trimming removed 1 base from V and 0 bases from J, with 10 bases in between. Complete variable domain (other parts from reference TRBV5-1 and TRBJ1-1): KAGVTQTPRYLIKTRGQQVTLSCSPISGHRSVSWYQQTPGQGLQFLFEYFSETQRNKGNFPGRFSGRQFSNSRSEMNVSTLELGDSALYLCASSLQGTLNTEAFFGQGTRLTVV.

The J gene is TRBJ1-3, the V gene TRBV7-2; D perhaps matches TRBD1 (6 bases). The CDR3 spans 17 residues. V dropped 1 base and J dropped 0 bases, with 13 bases sitting between them. The V gene's germline CDR1 is SGHTA and CDR2 FQGNSA. The CDR3 DNA follows: TGTGCCAGCAGCTTAGGCAGGGGTCACTACTCTGGAAACACCATATATTTT. Protein sequence: CASSLGRGHYSGNTIYF. Full variable domain (rest looked up from reference TRBV7-2 and TRBJ1-3): GAGVSQSPSNKVTEKGKDVELRCDPISGHTALYWYRQSLGQGLEFLIYFQGNSAPDKSGLPSDRFSAERTGGSVSTLTIQRTQQEDSAVYLCASSLGRGHYSGNTIYFGEGSWLTVV.

The gene calls are TRBV5-4 and TRBJ1-4; unclear D gene. Germline CDR1 SGHNT, CDR2 YYREEE (reference sequence). This CDR3 comprises 10 residues. Trimming took off 1 base at V and 10 bases at J, with 2 bases between the two ends. The CDR3 spells CASSLRKLFF. The CDR3 DNA reads as TGTGCCAGCAGCTTGCGAAAACTGTTTTTT. Combining the CDR3 with reference TRBV5-4 and TRBJ1-4 gives the whole variable domain ETGVTQSPTHLIKTRGQQVTLRCSSQSGHNTVSWYQQALGQGPQFIFQYYREEENGRGNFPPRFSGLQFPNYSSELNVNALELDDSALYLCASSLRKLFFGSGTQLSVL.

The chain recombines TRBV28 with TRBJ1-1, with 7 bases matching TRBD1. The ends lost 8 bases at V and 0 bases at J; junction bases unmatched: 6. CDR3 length equals 14 residues. Germline V gives CDR1 MDHEN, CDR2 SYDVKM. CDR3: CASGNRGLNTEAFF. DNA of the CDR3: TGTGCCAGCGGAAACAGGGGCCTGAACACTGAAGCTTTCTTT.

The chain recombines TRBV9 with TRBJ2-7; D is uncertain. Germline V gene data show CDR1 as SGDLS and CDR2 as YYNGEE. Trimming cost V 4 bases and J 0 bases, with 11 bases left between them. The CDR3 consists of 14 residues. The CDR3 bases are TGTGCCAGCAGCCCCCTTGCTACCTCCTACGAGCAGTACTTC. It is translated as CASSPLATSYEQYF.

The rearrangement links TRBV27 to TRBJ1-2, with TRBD1 as a possible D gene (6 bases). With 8 bases removed from V and 7 bases from J, the gap between germline ends came to 14 bases. The germline gives CDR1 MNHEY, CDR2 SMNVEV (reference sequence). The CDR3 totals 12 residues. CDR3 nucleotide sequence: TGTGCCAGCGGCTCCCAGGGGACTGGCTACACCTTC. Translation: CASGSQGTGYTF.

This chain links TRBV13 with TRBJ2-3; 13 nucleotides align to TRBD2. Germline V lookup: CDR1 PRHDT, CDR2 FYEKMQ (reference sequence). This CDR3 is built from 16 residues. Germline trimming cut 10 bases from V and 0 bases from J; bases unmatched to any gene: 7. Here the CDR3 DNA reads TGTGCCACCCGACTAGCGGGGGGTCATAGCACAGATACGCAGTATTTT. It yields the protein CATRLAGGHSTDTQYF.

This chain's CDR3 is CASSLGEGTVGGTF. Here the CDR3 DNA reads TGTGCCAGCAGCTTAGGCGAGGGGACAGTTGGAGGCACCTTC. The chain links TRBV7-2 to TRBJ1-2; TRBD1 agrees at 7 bases. V dropped 1 base and J dropped 13; count of bases not matched to a gene: 12. In germline, CDR1 is SGHTA, CDR2 FQGNSA. The CDR3 runs to 14 residues.

The CDR3 DNA follows: TGTGCCAGCAGCTTACGGCGGAAGGGGACTGAAGCTTTCTTT. Translating gives CASSLRRKGTEAFF. The chain recombines TRBV7-2 with TRBJ1-1; maybe TRBD1 (5 bases). Germline V lookup: CDR1 SGHTA, CDR2 FQGNSA. The germline V and J ends were trimmed by 2 bases and 5 bases, with 12 bases remaining between them. This CDR3 comprises 14 residues.

The V call is TRBV2, the J call TRBJ2-5; 11 nucleotides agree with TRBD2. The CDR3 has 15 amino acids. The junction had 6 bases not matched to a gene; V was cut back by 4 bases and J by 5 bases. The germline V gene encodes CDR1 SNHLY and CDR2 FYNNEI. CDR3 protein: CASSVLAGGKETQYF. Here the CDR3 DNA reads TGTGCCAGCAGTGTTCTAGCGGGGGGCAAGGAGACCCAGTACTTC.

V usage is TRBV11-2 and J usage is TRBJ2-7; 9 bases are shared with TRBD1. V shed 2 bases, J shed 3 bases, and the junction held 14 bases outside the gene matches. The CDR3 sequence is 18 residues long. Per the germline V gene, CDR1 is SGHAT and CDR2 is FQNNGV. Here the CDR3 DNA reads TGTGCCAGCAGCTTAACCGATCCCACCGGGACAGGGAGCTACGAGCAGTACTTC. Its translation: CASSLTDPTGTGSYEQYF.